Listed below are T cell receptor beta chains from one sample, sequenced in a study of early T cells in non-severe SARS-CoV-2 infection. TCRdb reprocessed the 5' RACE reads via MiXCR and lists one record per CDR3 protein. This sample yields more than 60,000 distinct CDR3 sequences, of which more than 4% are seen a single time; approximately 4.9% belongs to the top ten. The sequencing sample was made of whole blood. The source is an adult who was a healthcare worker with PCR-confirmed SARS-CoV-2 infection or an uninfected control (not recorded which). CDR3s include the opening cysteine and the closing phenylalanine or tryptophan. Each record gives: clone size, V gene, J gene, D gene, CDR3 protein, CDR3 DNA. D genes are given only for firm matches. Clone sizes are given selectively: once, few, many, or a class where the clone is expanded.

.	TRBV12-5	TRBJ2-5	TRBD1	CASGRDSQETQYF	TGTGCTAGTGGTCGGGACAGCCAAGAGACCCAGTACTTC
.	TRBV3-1	TRBJ2-3	.	CASSQSDLDTQYF	TGTGCCAGCAGCCAATCCGACCTCGATACGCAGTATTTT
many	TRBV18	TRBJ2-7	.	CASSRGAGSYEQYF	TGTGCCAGCTCACGAGGAGCGGGCTCCTACGAGCAGTACTTC
many	TRBV5-1	TRBJ2-2	.	CASSPGTGELFF	TGCGCCAGCAGCCCAGGGACCGGGGAGCTGTTTTTT
many	TRBV2	TRBJ2-1	.	CASSWRSYNEQFF	TGTGCCAGCAGCTGGAGGTCCTACAATGAGCAGTTCTTC
few	TRBV29-1	TRBJ1-1	TRBD1	CSVPRDRGGTEAFF	TGCAGCGTCCCTAGGGACAGGGGAGGGACTGAAGCTTTCTTT
many	TRBV20-1	TRBJ1-2	.	CSADPPDGYTF	TGCAGTGCTGATCCACCTGATGGCTACACCTTC
many	TRBV27	TRBJ2-3	.	CASRPLGKDTQYF	TGTGCCAGCCGTCCCCTAGGGAAGGATACGCAGTATTTT
few	TRBV18	TRBJ2-3	.	CASSPEGTDTQYF	TGTGCCAGCTCACCAGAGGGCACAGATACGCAGTATTTT
many	TRBV15	TRBJ2-1	TRBD2	CATSSGAYNEQFF	TGTGCCACCTCCAGCGGGGCCTACAATGAGCAGTTCTTC
many	TRBV10-3	TRBJ1-6	TRBD1	CAISPGQGDSPLHF	TGTGCCATCAGTCCGGGACAGGGGGATTCACCCCTCCACTTT
.	TRBV5-4	TRBJ2-5	.	CASSFRTGQQETQYF	TGTGCCAGCAGCTTCCGGACCGGACAGCAAGAGACCCAGTACTTC
many	TRBV19	TRBJ2-1	TRBD2	CASSIPGLSNEQFF	TGTGCCAGTAGTATACCGGGACTATCCAATGAGCAGTTCTTC
many	TRBV19	TRBJ1-1	.	CASSITGNVNTEAFF	TGTGCCAGTAGTATAACAGGGAACGTCAACACTGAAGCTTTCTTT
.	TRBV20-1	TRBJ2-7	.	CSAVGSGGSYEQYF	TGCAGTGCTGTCGGCAGCGGAGGCTCCTACGAGCAGTACTTC
.	TRBV6-1	TRBJ1-1	TRBD1	CASSDRGLGAFF	TGTGCCAGCAGTGACAGGGGGCTGGGAGCTTTCTTT
.	TRBV6-6	TRBJ2-5	TRBD1	CASSQQGSQTQYF	TGTGCCAGCAGTCAACAGGGGAGCCAGACCCAGTACTTC
many	TRBV7-9	TRBJ1-6	TRBD1	CASSLVGTGDSPLHF	TGTGCCAGCAGCTTAGTTGGGACAGGAGATTCACCCCTCCACTTT
many	TRBV27	TRBJ1-6	.	CASSRSGRANSPLHF	TGTGCCAGCAGCAGGTCAGGCAGGGCTAATTCACCCCTCCACTTT
few	TRBV24-1	TRBJ1-1	.	CATRGSAERNTEAFF	TGTGCCACCCGTGGCTCGGCAGAGCGGAACACTGAAGCTTTCTTT
many	TRBV10-3	TRBJ2-1	TRBD2	CAISDPTSGSYNEQFF	TGTGCCATCAGTGATCCTACTAGCGGCTCCTACAATGAGCAGTTCTTC
many	TRBV27	TRBJ1-4	.	CASRQVTNEKLFF	TGTGCCTCGCGACAGGTTACTAATGAAAAACTGTTTTTT
.	TRBV4-3	TRBJ2-1	TRBD2	CASSLRSATSVIEQFF	TGCGCCAGCAGCCTAAGATCCGCGACTAGCGTAATTGAGCAGTTCTTC
few	TRBV11-2	TRBJ2-5	.	CASSLDRAREETQYF	TGTGCCAGCAGCTTAGATAGGGCCAGGGAAGAGACCCAGTACTTC
many	TRBV9	TRBJ2-1	TRBD2	CASSVELAGAKKNEQFF	TGTGCCAGCAGCGTAGAGTTAGCGGGGGCCAAAAAGAATGAGCAGTTCTTC
.	TRBV4-3	TRBJ2-4	TRBD1	CASSQFQGASIQYF	TGCGCCAGCAGCCAATTCCAGGGGGCAAGCATTCAGTACTTC
many	TRBV19	TRBJ2-1	.	CATKWAGSYNEQFF	TGTGCCACCAAATGGGCGGGCTCCTACAATGAGCAGTTCTTC
.	TRBV29-1	TRBJ2-1	.	CSVVLLEGRDEQFF	TGCAGCGTTGTACTACTAGAGGGGCGCGATGAGCAGTTCTTC
.	TRBV10-3	TRBJ2-6	TRBD1	CAIRKGDRVPGANVLTF	TGTGCCATCAGGAAGGGGGACAGGGTTCCTGGGGCCAACGTCCTGACTTTC
few	TRBV7-3	TRBJ1-5	TRBD1	CASSLAGGQPQHF	TGTGCCAGCAGCTTAGCAGGGGGCCAGCCCCAGCATTTT
few	TRBV19	TRBJ2-1	TRBD2	CARGTSGRNNEQFF	TGTGCCAGGGGCACTAGCGGGAGAAACAATGAGCAGTTCTTC
many	TRBV7-2	TRBJ2-5	.	CASSGQETQYF	TGTGCCAGCAGCGGACAAGAGACCCAGTACTTC
many	TRBV20-1	TRBJ1-4	.	CSGYNSRNEKLFF	TGCAGTGGGTATAACAGCCGTAATGAAAAACTGTTTTTT
many	TRBV25-1	TRBJ1-4	.	CASSESTAGFNNEKLFF	TGTGCCAGCAGTGAATCGACTGCGGGATTTAACAATGAAAAACTGTTTTTT
many	TRBV5-1	TRBJ2-4	.	CASNPEGDPQNIQYF	TGCGCCAGCAACCCAGAGGGGGATCCCCAAAACATTCAGTACTTC